The 25 T cell receptor beta chains given below trace back to one sample, sequenced in a study of blood T cells in healthy people across ages. A second PCR, run for roughly 7 to 12 cycles, used a sample-barcoded 5' primer plus a J-beta primer mix. TCRdb fed the 5' RACE reads into MiXCR, producing one record per CDR3 protein. The sample shows 550,000 to 800,000 distinct CDR3 sequences, under 25% of them seen only once. Sequencing was done on a sample of blood. All receptors derive from a man in his 70s in good health.

This clonotype was observed a handful of times. One junction end disagrees with the germline gene, perhaps due to a read error. J is TRBJ2-1 and V is TRBV6-1; D unresolved. The germline gives CDR1 MNHNS, CDR2 SASEGT. The CDR3 contains 15 residues. The CDR3 protein is CASSALLSSYDEQFF. CDR3 bases: TGTGCCAGCAGTGCCCTCCTTAGCTCCTACGATGAGCAGTTCTTC.

This sequence joins TRBV20-1 and TRBJ2-3, with D possibly matching TRBD2 (6 bases). The CDR3 length is 13 residues. Trimming shortened V by 4 bases and J by 3 bases, and 11 bases separated the two germline ends. CDR1 is DFQATT, CDR2 SNEGSKA, per germline (reference sequence). The CDR3 protein is CSANRRATDTQYF. The CDR3 nucleotides read TGCAGTGCTAACCGGAGGGCGACAGATACGCAGTATTTT.

The chain uses TRBV6-1 and TRBJ1-5; D is possibly TRBD1 (6 bases). Germline V CDR1 and CDR2: MNHNS, SASEGT. The CDR3 consists of 15 residues. The V gene lost 6 bases and the J gene lost 0 bases, with 12 bases spanning the gap. The CDR3 protein is CASSPGTTSNQPQHF. In DNA form, the CDR3 reads TGTGCCAGCAGCCCCGGGACAACTAGCAATCAGCCCCAGCATTTT.

A few counts support this clonotype. V and J are TRBV5-1 and TRBJ2-7; 7 bases match TRBD1. J gave up 3 bases and V 1 base, and 4 bases lay outside the gene matches. The germline V gene encodes CDR1 SGHRS and CDR2 YFSETQ. The CDR3 has 14 residues. The CDR3 DNA follows: TGCGCCAGCAGCTTGACAGGGGCCATCTACGAGCAGTACTTC. It translates to CASSLTGAIYEQYF.

This clonotype was recorded a few times. CDR3 sequence: CASSFTGTLGETQYF. For the CDR3, the DNA is TGTGCCAGCAGCTTTACCGGGACCCTCGGGGAGACCCAGTACTTC. V and J are TRBV7-2 and TRBJ2-5, with D tentatively TRBD1 or TRBD2 (5 bases each). CDR3 length: 15 residues. Trimming took off 3 bases at V and 5 bases at J, with 16 bases between the two ends. Germline assignment: CDR1 SGHTA and CDR2 FQGNSA.

CDR3 in amino acids: CASSLSRTRSYEQYF. The CDR3 nucleotides are TGTGCCAGCAGTTTATCGCGTACTAGATCGTACGAGCAGTACTTC. The gene calls are TRBV27 and TRBJ2-7, with D possibly being TRBD2 (5 bases). The V end was cut by 0 bases, the J end by 4 bases, with 13 bases between. The CDR3 loop spans 15 amino acids. Germline CDR1 reads MNHEY; CDR2 reads SMNVEV (reference sequence).

The chain is built from TRBV29-1 and TRBJ2-3; 7 bases fit TRBD2. This CDR3 has 16 residues. Per the germline V gene, CDR1 is SQVTM and CDR2 is ANQGSEA. V trimming: 7 bases; J trimming: 4 bases; junction bases outside the gene matches: 17. CDR3 region: CSASLAGLVVSDTQYF. CDR3 nucleotides: TGCAGCGCGTCGTTAGCGGGCTTGGTGGTATCAGATACGCAGTATTTT.

The chain combines TRBV7-3 with TRBJ2-5; D not certain. V lost 3 bases and J 2 bases, leaving 7 bases between the germline ends. The CDR3 covers 13 residues. The germline V gene encodes CDR1 SGHTA and CDR2 FQGTGA. The CDR3 reads CASSLTIQETQYF. The CDR3 coding sequence is TGTGCCAGCAGCTTGACGATACAAGAGACCCAGTACTTC.

The chain uses TRBV6-1 and TRBJ2-1, with D hard to call. This CDR3 has 15 amino acids. Germline V CDR1 and CDR2: MNHNS, SASEGT. V was trimmed by 3 bases and J by 2 bases, leaving 11 bases between them. CDR3 bases: TGTGCCAGCAGTGATGAAGGGAACCCCTACAATGAGCAGTTCTTC. Residues: CASSDEGNPYNEQFF.

This clonotype was counted between two and nine times. The rearrangement joins TRBV7-9 to TRBJ2-1; 7 nucleotides align to TRBD1. The CDR3 consists of 15 residues. Germline loops: CDR1 SEHNR, CDR2 FQNEAQ (reference sequence). The V gene end was trimmed by 7 bases and the J gene end by 3 bases; junction bases not matched to a gene: 9. The CDR3 sequence: CASIQETGYYNEQFF. CDR3 in DNA: TGTGCCAGCATCCAGGAGACAGGGTACTACAATGAGCAGTTCTTC.

A few counts support this clonotype. This chain uses TRBV3-1 with TRBJ1-4, with D possibly TRBD1 on 5 matching bases. Germline V gene sequence: CDR1 LGHDT, CDR2 YNNKEL (reference sequence). Between the trimmed V and J ends, which lost 7 bases and 8 bases, there was a span of 11 bases. This CDR3 region has 12 residues. This CDR3 reads CASTGPGEKLFF. The CDR3 bases are TGTGCCAGCACAGGGCCGGGAGAAAAACTGTTTTTT.

This clonotype was picked up a small number of times. V gene TRBV5-1 combines with J gene TRBJ1-4, with D unresolved. V was pared by 0 bases and J by 2 bases, with 8 bases between. The CDR3 is 15 residues long. Germline-derived CDR1 and CDR2 are SGHRS and YFSETQ. CDR3 loop: CASSLEPGTNEKLFF. The DNA of the CDR3 is TGCGCCAGCAGCTTGGAGCCTGGTACTAATGAAAAACTGTTTTTT.

V is TRBV7-6 and J is TRBJ2-7; TRBD1 matches at 10 bases. Trimming cost V 5 bases and J 5 bases; bases outside gene matches: 6. The CDR3 runs 14 residues. Germline V gene lookup returns CDR1 SGHVS and CDR2 FNYEAQ. The CDR3 region has the DNA TGTGCCAGCAGCCCCTCGACAGGGGGCAACGAGCAGTACTTC. Protein product: CASSPSTGGNEQYF.

This clonotype was seen a handful of times. The J gene is TRBJ2-3, the V gene TRBV3-1, with D possibly TRBD1 on 6 matching bases. Trimming shortened V by 6 bases and J by 0 bases, and 10 bases separated the two germline ends. Germline CDR1 reads LGHDT; CDR2 reads YNNKEL (reference sequence). The CDR3 is made up of 14 amino acids. The CDR3 bases are TGTGCCAGCAGACAGGGACATAGCACAGATACGCAGTATTTT. Translated, it gives CASRQGHSTDTQYF.

This clonotype was seen only a few times. The V and J genes are TRBV29-1 and TRBJ2-5; no clear D. Near its end, the DNA agrees better with TRBJ2-1, so the J call may be wrong. The germline gives CDR1 SQVTM, CDR2 ANQGSEA. This CDR3 has 13 amino acids. CDR3 in amino acids: CSGQKGRYNEQFF. CDR3 DNA sequence: TGCAGCGGGCAAAAGGGCAGATACAATGAGCAGTTCTTC.

The CDR3 loop reads CAGRGATNEKLFF. The CDR3 bases are TGTGCCGGGAGGGGTGCAACTAATGAAAAACTGTTTTTT. The rearrangement joins TRBV7-6 to TRBJ1-4, with D possibly TRBD1 on 5 matching bases. This CDR3 spans 13 amino acids. Germline V gives CDR1 SGHVS, CDR2 FNYEAQ. V lost 11 bases to trimming and J lost 0 bases, with 10 bases between them.

The V gene is TRBV20-1, the J gene TRBJ2-3; D gene unclear. The germline V and J ends were trimmed by 5 bases and 4 bases, with 10 bases remaining between them. The germline CDR1 and CDR2 sequences are DFQATT and SNEGSKA (reference sequence). This CDR3 has 12 residues. The CDR3 protein is CSAGLGPDTQYF. Here the CDR3 DNA reads TGCAGTGCTGGTCTTGGGCCAGATACGCAGTATTTT.

CDR3 sequence: CSARGGTSKNEQFF. In nucleotides, the CDR3 is TGCAGTGCTAGGGGTGGGACTAGCAAGAATGAGCAGTTCTTC. The rearrangement uses TRBV20-1 and TRBJ2-1; 9 nucleotides match TRBD2. This CDR3 has 14 residues. The ends lost 3 bases at V and 7 bases at J; junction bases unmatched: 7. The germline V gene encodes CDR1 DFQATT and CDR2 SNEGSKA (reference sequence).

There are many counts of this clonotype. The gene calls are TRBV5-6 and TRBJ2-5; a possible D gene is TRBD2 (5 bases). Trimming removed 5 bases from V and 3 bases from J, with 14 bases in between. The CDR3 spans 14 residues. The germline CDR1 and CDR2 sequences are SGHDT and YYEEEE. The chain's CDR3 is CASRYAGVKETQYF. The CDR3 nucleotides are TGTGCCAGCAGATACGCCGGGGTTAAAGAGACCCAGTACTTC.

The chain uses TRBV20-1 and TRBJ1-2; D is unresolved. This CDR3 is built from 11 residues. CDR1 is DFQATT, CDR2 SNEGSKA, per germline (reference sequence). V was trimmed by 7 bases and J by 6 bases, leaving 12 bases between them. CDR3 sequence reads: CSELGLNGYTF. CDR3 in DNA: TGCAGTGAGCTGGGATTGAATGGCTACACCTTC.

The CDR3 reads CASSVSPGLTSGSEQYF. The CDR3 DNA sequence: TGTGCCAGCAGCGTAAGTCCTGGGTTGACTAGCGGGAGCGAGCAGTACTTC. The chain couples TRBV9 to TRBJ2-7; TRBD2 matches at 12 bases. CDR1 and CDR2 from the germline V gene are SGDLS and YYNGEE. The CDR3 consists of 17 residues. Trimming at V came to 1 base and at J to 6 bases, leaving 11 bases not matched to a gene.

The table lists this clonotype with a few counts. V usage is TRBV11-2 and J usage is TRBJ2-3; the D gene is possibly TRBD2 (5 bases). Germline assignment: CDR1 SGHAT and CDR2 FQNNGV. This CDR3 has 15 amino acids. The V end was cut by 7 bases, the J end by 6 bases, with 20 bases between. The CDR3 loop is CASTISPGSRDTQYF. DNA for the CDR3: TGTGCCAGCACCATTAGTCCGGGGAGTCGGGATACGCAGTATTTT.

The rearrangement links TRBV6-5 to TRBJ1-4, with 9 bases identical to TRBD1. Germline CDR1 reads MNHEY; CDR2 reads SVGAGI. With 6 bases clipped from V and 6 bases from J, the junction kept 8 bases outside the gene matches. The CDR3 extends over 15 amino acids. The CDR3 loop reads CASSRRQGEYEKLFF. The DNA of the CDR3 is TGTGCCAGCAGCCGCAGACAGGGGGAGTATGAAAAACTGTTTTTT.

This chain uses TRBV6-1 with TRBJ1-6; 9 bases align to TRBD1. Germline CDR1 MNHNS, CDR2 SASEGT. The CDR3 runs 14 residues. Trimming cost V 6 bases and J 10 bases; bases outside gene matches: 7. CDR3 nucleotides: TGTGCCAGCAGGGAAACAGGGGGCCGGTCACCCCTCCACTTT. This codes for CASRETGGRSPLHF.

As concerns this clonotype: A read error may account for a junction end that differs from germline. The chain employs TRBV2 and TRBJ1-4, with D possibly matching TRBD1 (5 bases). CDR1 SNHLY and CDR2 FYNNEI come from the germline V gene. The length of the CDR3 is 14 residues. The CDR3 region has the DNA TGTGCCAGCAGAGAAGTTAGGGGCGGAGAAAAACTGTTTTTT. Translating gives CASREVRGGEKLFF.